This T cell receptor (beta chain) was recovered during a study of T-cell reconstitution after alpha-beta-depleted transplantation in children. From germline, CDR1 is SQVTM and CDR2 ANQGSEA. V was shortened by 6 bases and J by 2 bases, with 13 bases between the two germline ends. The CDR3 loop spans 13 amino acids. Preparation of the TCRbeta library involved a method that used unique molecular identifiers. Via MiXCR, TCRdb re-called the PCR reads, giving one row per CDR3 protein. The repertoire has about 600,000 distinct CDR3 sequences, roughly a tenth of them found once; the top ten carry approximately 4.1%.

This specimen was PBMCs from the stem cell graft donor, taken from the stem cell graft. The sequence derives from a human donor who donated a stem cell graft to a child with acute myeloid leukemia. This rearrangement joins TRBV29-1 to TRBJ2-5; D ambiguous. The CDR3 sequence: CSVIPRVQETQYF. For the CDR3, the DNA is TGCAGCGTCATCCCAAGGGTACAAGAGACCCAGTACTTC.